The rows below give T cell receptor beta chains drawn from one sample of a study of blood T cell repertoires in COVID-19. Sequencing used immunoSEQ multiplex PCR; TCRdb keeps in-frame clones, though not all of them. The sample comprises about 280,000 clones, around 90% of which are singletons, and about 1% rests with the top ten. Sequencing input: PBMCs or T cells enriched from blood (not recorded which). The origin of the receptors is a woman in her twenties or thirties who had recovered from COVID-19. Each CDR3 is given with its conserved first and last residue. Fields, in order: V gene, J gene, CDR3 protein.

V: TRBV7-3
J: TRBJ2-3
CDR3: CASSPGTGTDTQYF

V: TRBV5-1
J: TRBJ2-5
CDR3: CASSLGTGRVLREETQYF

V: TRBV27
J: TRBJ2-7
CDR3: CASKGTSGSPYEQYF

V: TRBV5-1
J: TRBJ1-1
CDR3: CASSLEIVTEAFF

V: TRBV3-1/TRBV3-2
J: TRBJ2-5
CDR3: CASSHLAGGGETQYF

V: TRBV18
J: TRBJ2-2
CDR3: CASSPTSGTGSGELFF

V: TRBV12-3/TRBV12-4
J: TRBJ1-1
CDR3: CASPGDEAFF

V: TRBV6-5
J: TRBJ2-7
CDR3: CASSLTTGTYEQYF

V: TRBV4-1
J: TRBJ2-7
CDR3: CASSQDRSASDSSYEQYF

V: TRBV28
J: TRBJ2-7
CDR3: CASNQGAWEQYF

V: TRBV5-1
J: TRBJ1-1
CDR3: CASSLTPGTGGTEAFF

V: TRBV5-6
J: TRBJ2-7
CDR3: CAVQDRAFYEQYF

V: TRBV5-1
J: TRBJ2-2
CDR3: CASSLAASGLNTGELFF

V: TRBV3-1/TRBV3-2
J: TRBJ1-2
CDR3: CASARGMDRPINYGYTF

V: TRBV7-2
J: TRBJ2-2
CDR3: CASSLIGVGTGELFF

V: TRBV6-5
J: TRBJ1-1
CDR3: CASSYSPGQMNTEAFF

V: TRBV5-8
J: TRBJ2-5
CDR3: CASSIRQDGWYQETQYF

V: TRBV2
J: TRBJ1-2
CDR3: CASSEAGGGYYGYTF

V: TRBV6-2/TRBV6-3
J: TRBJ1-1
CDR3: CASSYSSNRGAFF

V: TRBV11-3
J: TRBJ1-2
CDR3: CASTYNRDRGGYTF

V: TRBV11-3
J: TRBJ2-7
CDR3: CASTLMTGPCAYEQYF

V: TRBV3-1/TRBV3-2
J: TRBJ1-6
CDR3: CASSQEDRLYNSPLHF

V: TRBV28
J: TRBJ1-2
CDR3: CASRLQGALMGRGYTF

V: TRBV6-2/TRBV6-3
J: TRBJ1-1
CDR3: CASSKKTSPLSDTEAFF

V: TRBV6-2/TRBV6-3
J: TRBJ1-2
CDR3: CASSNPGIFYGYTF

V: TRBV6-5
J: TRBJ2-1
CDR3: CASSSDSSWGYNEQFF

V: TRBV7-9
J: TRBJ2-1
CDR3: CASSPKGGASGGWNEQFF

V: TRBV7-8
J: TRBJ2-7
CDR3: CASSLAGESYEQYF

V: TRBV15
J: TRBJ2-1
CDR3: CATSTPGGNKQFF

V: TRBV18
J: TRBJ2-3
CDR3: CASSPLPLQDRAPDTQYF

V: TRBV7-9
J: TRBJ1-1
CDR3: CASSWRDRITEAFF

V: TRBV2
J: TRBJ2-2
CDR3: CASSEAGGPDTGELFF

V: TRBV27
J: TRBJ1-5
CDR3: CASSLSGLNQPQHF

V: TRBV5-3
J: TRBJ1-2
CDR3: CARSFFRGLRALYGYTF

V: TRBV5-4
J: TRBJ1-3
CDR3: CAIATGGVGNTIYF

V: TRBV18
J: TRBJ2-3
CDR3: CASSPLAGGPTDTQYF

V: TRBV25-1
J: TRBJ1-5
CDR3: CASSGAPGGRDQPQHF

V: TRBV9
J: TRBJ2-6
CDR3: CASSGGLAGSGANVLTF

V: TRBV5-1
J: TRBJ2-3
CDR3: CASSWTSGGLTDTQYF

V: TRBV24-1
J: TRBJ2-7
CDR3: CATSDSGTGGFEQYF

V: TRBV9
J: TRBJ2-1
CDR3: CASSVIAGLYNEQFF

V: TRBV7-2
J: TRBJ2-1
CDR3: CASSSNSYNEQFF

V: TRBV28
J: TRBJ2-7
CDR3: CASSLYRTSGRSEQYF

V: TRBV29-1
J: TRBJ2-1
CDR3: CSAKGTSGSSYNEQFF

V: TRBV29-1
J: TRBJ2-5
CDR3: CSVEIPGQGRGETQYF